This T cell receptor beta chain is from a study of blood T cell repertoires in COVID-19. Background on the study: Both acute and convalescent COVID-19 samples were obtained from the United States, Italy and Spain. T cells, B-cell-depleted T cells, or PBMCs supplied cDNA or gDNA.

Assay used: immunoSEQ multiplex PCR; TCRdb lists only in-frame clones, some missing. The data contain fewer than 350,000 clones, around 88% of them seen just once; the ten biggest clones take up over 2%. Trimming took 1 base from V and 8 from J, leaving 8 bases between them. The V gene's germline CDR1 is SEHNR and CDR2 FQNEAQ (reference sequence). The CDR3 is 12 residues long. Sequenced: peripheral blood. V is TRBV7-9 and J is TRBJ1-2, with a weak D call TRBD1 (6 bases). This sequence originates from a woman aged 25 to 45 who had recovered from COVID-19. The CDR3 is CASSLVQGGYTF. CDR3 in DNA: TGTGCCAGCAGCTTAGTTCAGGGGGGCTACACCTTC.